A single sample gave rise to the 9 T cell receptor beta chains below, sequenced in a study of blood T cells in healthy people across ages. Alongside a J-beta primer mix, a sample-barcoded 5' primer served in a second PCR lasting roughly 7 to 11 cycles. TCRdb reprocessed the 5' RACE reads via MiXCR and lists one record per CDR3 protein. The table includes 650,000 or so distinct CDR3 sequences, approximately 52% detected once. Sequencing used blood. Source of these receptors: a woman older than 75 in good health.

A remark on this clonotype: A single base separates this from a much larger clone, so it may be a read error. The chain recombines TRBV2 with TRBJ2-3; D unresolved. Per the germline V gene, CDR1 is SNHLY and CDR2 is FYNNEI. Trimming took off 4 bases at V and 5 bases at J, with 10 bases between the two ends. The CDR3 length is 13 residues. CDR3 bases: TGTGCCAGCAGTGTCCCCGGCATAGATACGCAGTATTTT. It codes for CASSVPGIDTQYF.

Notes on this clonotype: A read error is likely here: a far larger clone is one base away. DNA of the CDR3: TGTGCCAGCAGCTTATTCGGCTACGAGCGGTACTTC. Translating it yields CASSLFGYERYF. The rearrangement joins TRBV7-2 to TRBJ2-7; D not certain. Germline V gene sequence: CDR1 SGHTA, CDR2 FQGNSA. This CDR3 is built from 12 residues.

The CDR3 sequence: CSAPRGGTEAFF. DNA for the CDR3: TGCAGTGCTCCTCGGGGGGGGACTGAAGCTTTCTTT. The J gene is TRBJ1-1, the V gene TRBV20-1; TRBD1 is a possible D gene (5 bases). The CDR3 runs 12 residues. Trimming shortened V by 5 bases and J by 5 bases, and 12 bases separated the two germline ends. Per germline, CDR1 DFQATT and CDR2 SNEGSKA (reference sequence).

There are many counts of this clonotype. The chain links TRBV5-1 to TRBJ2-3, with a tentative D call TRBD2 (7 bases). Germline loops: CDR1 SGHRS, CDR2 YFSETQ. The CDR3 is made up of 16 amino acids. Trimming shortened V by 0 bases and J by 1 base, and 12 bases separated the two germline ends. Here the CDR3 DNA reads TGCGCCAGCAGCTTGGCCACAGGGAGGGGCACAGATACGCAGTATTTT. This encodes CASSLATGRGTDTQYF.

A remark on this clonotype: Sequence at one end of the junction differs from germline and may be a read error. The CDR3 bases are TGTGCCAGCAGCTTCGGGACAGGGCAGGATGGCTGCACCTTC. Translation gives CASSFGTGQDGCTF. The chain employs TRBV7-9 and TRBJ1-2; 9 bases map to TRBD1. Germline V gene lookup returns CDR1 SEHNR and CDR2 FQNEAQ (reference sequence). This CDR3 comprises 14 residues.

The sample holds a few counts of this clonotype. This sequence joins TRBV24-1 and TRBJ2-3; tentative D call: TRBD1 (5 bases). The germline gives CDR1 KGHDR, CDR2 SFDVKD. This CDR3 comprises 13 residues. V was pared by 3 bases and J by 4 bases, with 7 bases between. CDR3 region: CATSDAGPDTQYF. The DNA of the CDR3 is TGTGCCACCAGTGATGCAGGGCCAGATACGCAGTATTTT.

This clonotype was seen more than once but under ten times. The rearrangement uses TRBV27 and TRBJ2-3, with a possible D match to TRBD2 (5 bases). CDR3 length equals 17 residues. Trimming took off 2 bases at V and 4 bases at J, with 19 bases between the two ends. CDR1 and CDR2 from the germline V gene are MNHEY and SMNVEV (reference sequence). This CDR3 is CASSLGSLGSHADTQYF. In DNA form, the CDR3 reads TGTGCCAGCAGTTTAGGTTCGTTGGGGAGCCACGCAGATACGCAGTATTTT.

This clonotype was counted once. The V and J genes are TRBV11-3 and TRBJ1-1; no firm D call. CDR1 and CDR2 (germline): SGHNT, YENEEA. Trimming stripped 1 base from V and 8 bases from J, with 11 bases between. The CDR3 sequence is 13 residues long. CDR3 coding DNA: TGTGCCAGCAGCTTAGTGACACAGTCCGAAGCTTTCTTT. Translating gives CASSLVTQSEAFF.

This clonotype showed up just a few times. The genes are TRBV12-3 or TRBV12-4 and TRBJ1-1; 7 bases map to TRBD1. The ends lost 6 bases at V and 4 bases at J; junction bases unmatched: 8. This CDR3 contains 14 residues. The CDR3 region is CASRRQGLGTEAFF. CDR3 sequence (DNA): TGTGCCAGCAGAAGACAGGGTCTGGGCACTGAAGCTTTCTTT.